Shown below are 6 T cell receptor beta chains from a single sample sequenced in a study of OX40 agonist ivuxolimab in advanced cancers. Library creation used the immunoSEQ multiplex PCR assay. The table was pulled from immuneACCESS by TCRdb, which kept in-frame rearrangements only. Such tables lose some clones; where checked, under half of the loss comes from unresolved V genes, and the rest has no known cause. This sample gives some 7,000 clones in total; 75% to 90% of them show up just once. Clones ranked in the top ten supply less than 85% of the sample. The sequencing used CD4+ or CD8+ T cells sorted from blood, collected in a trial of the OX40 agonist ivuxolimab. These receptors came from an adult with an advanced solid tumor such as melanoma, head and neck, liver or kidney cancer.

This clone turned up a few times. This chain uses TRBV4-1 with TRBJ1-3; D perhaps matches TRBD1 (5 bases). Germline values: CDR1 MGHRA, CDR2 YSYEKL. V shed 1 base and J shed 0 bases, with 10 bases lying between them. CDR3 size: 16 residues. In DNA form, the CDR3 reads TGCGCCAGCAGCCAAGTGGGGGAGATCTCTGGAAACACCATATATTTT. It is translated as CASSQVGEISGNTIYF.

The rearrangement joins TRBV4-1 to TRBJ2-4, with D unclear. The V gene lost 4 bases and the J gene lost 5 bases, with 18 bases spanning the gap. This CDR3 has 16 residues. CDR1 and CDR2 from the germline V gene are MGHRA and YSYEKL. The CDR3 DNA follows: TGCGCCAGCAGCCGCCATGAAAGTGGATCGGAAAACATTCAGTACTTC. Amino acid sequence: CASSRHESGSENIQYF.

This chain links TRBV27 with TRBJ1-1, with D possibly TRBD1 on 5 matching bases. The CDR3 has 14 residues. The germline V gene has CDR1 MNHEY and CDR2 SMNVEV (reference sequence). The ends were cut back, 5 bases at V and 3 bases at J, with 13 bases in the middle. CDR3 residues: CASSPWGGDTEAFF. The CDR3 DNA reads TGTGCCAGCAGTCCGTGGGGGGGGGACACTGAAGCTTTCTTT.

The chain links TRBV19 to TRBJ2-2; D gene uncertain. The CDR3 is 10 amino acids. Germline V lookup: CDR1 LNHDA, CDR2 SQIVND (reference sequence). Deletions cut 6 bases from V and 6 bases from J, with 2 bases between. The CDR3 sequence: CASRAGELFF. CDR3 bases: TGTGCCAGTAGAGCCGGGGAGCTGTTTTTT.

CDR3 amino acids: CASSPTGHREQYF. CDR3 coding DNA: TGTGCCAGCAGTCCGACAGGGCACCGGGAGCAGTACTTC. The J gene is TRBJ2-5, the V gene TRBV27, with TRBD1 as a possible D gene (7 bases). Per germline, CDR1 MNHEY and CDR2 SMNVEV (reference sequence). The CDR3 loop spans 13 amino acids. V lost 5 bases, J lost 11 bases, and 18 bases lay in between.

The chain recombines TRBV2 with TRBJ1-1; no firm D call. Germline CDR1 is SNHLY and CDR2 is FYNNEI. The CDR3 runs 13 residues. V lost 6 bases and J 4 bases, leaving 12 bases between the germline ends. CDR3 nucleotides: TGTGCCAGCAGACAAGACGTGGGCACTGAAGCTTTCTTT. Amino acid sequence: CASRQDVGTEAFF.